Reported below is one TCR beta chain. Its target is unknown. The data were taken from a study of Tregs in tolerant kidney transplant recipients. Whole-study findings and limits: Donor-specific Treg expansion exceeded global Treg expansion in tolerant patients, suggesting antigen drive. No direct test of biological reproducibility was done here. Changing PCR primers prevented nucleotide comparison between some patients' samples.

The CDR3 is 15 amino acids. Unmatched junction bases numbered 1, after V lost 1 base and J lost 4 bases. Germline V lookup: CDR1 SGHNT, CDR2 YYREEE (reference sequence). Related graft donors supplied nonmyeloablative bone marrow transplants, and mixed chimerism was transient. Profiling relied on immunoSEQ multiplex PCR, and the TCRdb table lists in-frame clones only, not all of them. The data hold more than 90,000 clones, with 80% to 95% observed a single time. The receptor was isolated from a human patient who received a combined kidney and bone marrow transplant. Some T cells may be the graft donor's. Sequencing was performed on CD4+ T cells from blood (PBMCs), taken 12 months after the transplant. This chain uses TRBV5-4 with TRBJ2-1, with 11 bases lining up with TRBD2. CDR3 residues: CASSLTSGSYNEQFF. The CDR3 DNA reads TGTGCCAGCAGCTTGACTAGCGGGAGTTACAATGAGCAGTTCTTC. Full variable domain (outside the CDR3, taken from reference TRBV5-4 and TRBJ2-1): ETGVTQSPTHLIKTRGQQVTLRCSSQSGHNTVSWYQQALGQGPQFIFQYYREEENGRGNFPPRFSGLQFPNYSSELNVNALELDDSALYLCASSLTSGSYNEQFFGPGTRLTVL.